This T cell receptor (beta chain) came from a study of shared clonotypes between healthy human individuals. Background on the study: Three plates each covered CD4 naive and memory; CD8 naive two, CD8 memory one. Study results and caveats: Of the naive CD4 clonotypes, approximately 5% were shared across several donors.

Comments on this clone: Its antigen is currently unknown.

The assay used deep level. Replicate PCRs for sorted subsets used roughly 200 ng DNA; this equaled about 30,000 T cell genomes. The method was immunoSEQ multiplex PCR; TCRdb's version includes in-frame clones alone and lacks a portion of them. In the table there are 1.4 million to 1.5 million clones, approximately 96% of which are singletons. This CDR3 has 18 residues. J was trimmed by 1 base and V by 0 bases; bases with no gene match: 9. CDR1 SGDLS and CDR2 YYNGEE come from the germline V gene. The receptor's source is a man in his thirties or forties in good health. The chain joins TRBV9 to TRBJ1-5; 8 bases are shared with TRBD1. Sequencing used naive CD4+ T cells sorted from blood. Specified subset: CD45RA+ positively selected. The CDR3 nucleotides read TGTGCCAGCAGCGTAGAAATGGACAGGGCAAACAGCAATCAGCCCCAGCATTTT. Translating it yields CASSVEMDRANSNQPQHF.